Listed here is a single T cell receptor beta chain. The data derive from a study of shared clonotypes between healthy human individuals. Study-level background: The plates for each donor numbered three CD4 naive, three CD4 memory, two CD8 naive and one CD8 memory.

It was CD45RO-negative cells, positively selected for CCR7, that made up naive CD8 cells, with terminally differentiated effector memory CD45RA+ cells excluded. Donors had no recently reported acute infections or vaccinations and were HIV-negative. Each sample came from a Caucasian adult donor living in Nashville, Tennessee. From germline, CDR1 is MDHEN and CDR2 SYDVKM. This CDR3 has 13 residues. V was clipped by 3 bases and J by 11 bases, with 16 bases between them. An even split of each subset's genomic DNA across several immunoSEQ plates was performed. Assay used: immunoSEQ multiplex PCR; TCRdb lists only in-frame clones, some missing. The table lists 750,000 to 1,000,000 clones, over 90% of them singletons.

Sequencing was carried out using naive CD8+ T cells sorted from blood. V usage is TRBV28 and J usage is TRBJ1-1; D unclear. The sequence was obtained from a man between 25 and 39 years old in good health. The CDR3 sequence is CASSFSRPGVAFF. CDR3 coding DNA: TGTGCCAGCAGTTTTTCAAGACCCGGAGTTGCTTTCTTT.